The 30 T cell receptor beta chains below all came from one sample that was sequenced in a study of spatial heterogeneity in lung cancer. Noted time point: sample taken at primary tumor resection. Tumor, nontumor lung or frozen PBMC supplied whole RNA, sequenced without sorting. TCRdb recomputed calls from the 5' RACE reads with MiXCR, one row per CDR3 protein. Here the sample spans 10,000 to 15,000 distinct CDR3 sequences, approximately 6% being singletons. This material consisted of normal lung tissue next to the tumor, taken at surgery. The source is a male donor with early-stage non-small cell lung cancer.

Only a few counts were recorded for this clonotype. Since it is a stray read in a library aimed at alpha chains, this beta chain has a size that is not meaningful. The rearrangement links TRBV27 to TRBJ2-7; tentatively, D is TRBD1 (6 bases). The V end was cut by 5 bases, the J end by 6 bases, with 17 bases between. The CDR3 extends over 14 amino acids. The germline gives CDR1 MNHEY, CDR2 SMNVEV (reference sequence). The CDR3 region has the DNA TGTGCCAGCAGTGCCCACAGGGCTTCTCCCGAGCAGTACTTC. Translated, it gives CASSAHRASPEQYF.

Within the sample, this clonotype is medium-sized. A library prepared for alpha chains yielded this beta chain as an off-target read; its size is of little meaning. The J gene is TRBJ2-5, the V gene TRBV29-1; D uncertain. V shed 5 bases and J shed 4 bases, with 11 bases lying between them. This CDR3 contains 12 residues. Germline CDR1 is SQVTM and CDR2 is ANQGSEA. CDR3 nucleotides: TGCAGCGTTCCATCTTGGGGAGAGACCCAGTACTTC. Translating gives CSVPSWGETQYF.

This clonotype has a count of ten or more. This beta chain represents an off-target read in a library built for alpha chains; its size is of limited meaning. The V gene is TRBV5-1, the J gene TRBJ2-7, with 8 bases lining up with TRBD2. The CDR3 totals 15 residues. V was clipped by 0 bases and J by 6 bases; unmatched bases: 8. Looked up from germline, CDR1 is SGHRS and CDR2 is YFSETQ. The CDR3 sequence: CASSLVERERSEQYF. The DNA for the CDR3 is TGCGCCAGCAGCTTGGTAGAGCGGGAGAGGAGCGAGCAGTACTTC.

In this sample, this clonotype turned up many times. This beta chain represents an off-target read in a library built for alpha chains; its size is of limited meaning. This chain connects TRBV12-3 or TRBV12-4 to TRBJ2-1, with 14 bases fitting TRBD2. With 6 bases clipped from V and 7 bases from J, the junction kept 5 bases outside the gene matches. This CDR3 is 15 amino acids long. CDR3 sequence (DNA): TGTGCCAGCAGCCTGGGACTAGCGGGAGAAAATGAGCAGTTCTTC. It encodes CASSLGLAGENEQFF.

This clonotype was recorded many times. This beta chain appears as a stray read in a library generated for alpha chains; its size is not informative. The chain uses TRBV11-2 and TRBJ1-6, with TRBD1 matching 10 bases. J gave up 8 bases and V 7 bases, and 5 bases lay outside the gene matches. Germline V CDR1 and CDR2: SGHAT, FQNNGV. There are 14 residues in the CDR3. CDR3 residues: CASTWTGGYSPLHF. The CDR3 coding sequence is TGTGCCAGCACCTGGACAGGGGGTTATTCACCCCTCCACTTT.

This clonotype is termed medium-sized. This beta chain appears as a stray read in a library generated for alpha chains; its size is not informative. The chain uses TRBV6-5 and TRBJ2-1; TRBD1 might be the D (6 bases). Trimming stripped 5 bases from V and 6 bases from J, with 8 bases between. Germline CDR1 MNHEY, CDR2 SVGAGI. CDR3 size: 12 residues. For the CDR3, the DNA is TGTGCCAGCAGTACAGGGCCCAATGAGCAGTTCTTC. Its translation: CASSTGPNEQFF.

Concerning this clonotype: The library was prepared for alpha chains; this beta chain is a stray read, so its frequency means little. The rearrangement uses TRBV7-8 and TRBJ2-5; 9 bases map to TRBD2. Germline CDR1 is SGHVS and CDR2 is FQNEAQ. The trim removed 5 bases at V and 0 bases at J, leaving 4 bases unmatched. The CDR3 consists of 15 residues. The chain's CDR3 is CASSNGLAHQETQYF. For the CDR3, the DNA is TGTGCCAGCAGCAACGGACTAGCGCACCAAGAGACCCAGTACTTC.

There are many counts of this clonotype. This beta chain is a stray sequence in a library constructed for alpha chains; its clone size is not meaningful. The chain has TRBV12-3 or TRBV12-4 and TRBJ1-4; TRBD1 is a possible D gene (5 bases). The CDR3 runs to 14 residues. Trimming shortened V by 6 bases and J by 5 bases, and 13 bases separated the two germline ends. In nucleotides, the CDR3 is TGTGCCAGCAGCACCGGGACTACGAATGAAAAACTGTTTTTT. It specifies CASSTGTTNEKLFF.

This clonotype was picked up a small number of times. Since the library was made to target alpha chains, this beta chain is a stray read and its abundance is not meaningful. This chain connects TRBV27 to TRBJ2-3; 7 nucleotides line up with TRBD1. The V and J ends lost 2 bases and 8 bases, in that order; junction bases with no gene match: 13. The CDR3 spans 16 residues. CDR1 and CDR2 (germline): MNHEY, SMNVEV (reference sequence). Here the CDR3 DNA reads TGTGCCAGCAGTTTACTGGTTAGGGGCAGGGGGTTTACGCAGTATTTT. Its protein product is CASSLLVRGRGFTQYF.

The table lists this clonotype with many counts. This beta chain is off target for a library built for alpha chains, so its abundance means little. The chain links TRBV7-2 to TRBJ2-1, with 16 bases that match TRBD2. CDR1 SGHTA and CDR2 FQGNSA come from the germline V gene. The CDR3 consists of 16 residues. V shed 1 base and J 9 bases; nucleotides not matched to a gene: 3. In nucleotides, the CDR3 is TGTGCCAGCAGCTTAGAGGGGACTAGCGGGAGGGGTGAGCAGTTCTTC. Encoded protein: CASSLEGTSGRGEQFF.

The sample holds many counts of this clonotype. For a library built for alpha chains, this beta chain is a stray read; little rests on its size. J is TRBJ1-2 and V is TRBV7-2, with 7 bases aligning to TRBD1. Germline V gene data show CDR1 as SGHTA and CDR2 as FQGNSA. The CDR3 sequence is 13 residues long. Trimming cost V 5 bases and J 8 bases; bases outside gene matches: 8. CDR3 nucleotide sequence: TGTGCCAGCAGCCCGACAGGGCCTCAGGGCTACACCTTC. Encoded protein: CASSPTGPQGYTF.

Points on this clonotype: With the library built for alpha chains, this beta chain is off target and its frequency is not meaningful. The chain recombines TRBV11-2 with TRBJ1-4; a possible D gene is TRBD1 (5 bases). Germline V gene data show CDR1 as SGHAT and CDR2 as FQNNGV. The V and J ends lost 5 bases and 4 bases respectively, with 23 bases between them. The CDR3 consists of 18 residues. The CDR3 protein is CASSVQQGAPSVNEKLFF. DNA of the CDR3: TGTGCCAGCAGCGTGCAACAAGGGGCCCCCTCGGTTAATGAAAAACTGTTTTTT.

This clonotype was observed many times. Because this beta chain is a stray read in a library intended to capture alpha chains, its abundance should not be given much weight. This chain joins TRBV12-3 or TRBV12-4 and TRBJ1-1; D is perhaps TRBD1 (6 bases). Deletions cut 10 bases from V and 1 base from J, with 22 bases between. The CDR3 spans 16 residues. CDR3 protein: CATRPFARGENTEAFF. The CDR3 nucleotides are TGTGCCACCCGGCCATTCGCGAGGGGGGAGAACACTGAAGCTTTCTTT.

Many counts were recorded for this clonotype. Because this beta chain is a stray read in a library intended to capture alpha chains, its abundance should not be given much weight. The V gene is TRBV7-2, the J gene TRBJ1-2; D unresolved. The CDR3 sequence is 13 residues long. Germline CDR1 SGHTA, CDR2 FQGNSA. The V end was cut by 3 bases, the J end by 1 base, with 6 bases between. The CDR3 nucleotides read TGTGCCAGCAGCTTTGAAGATAACTATGGCTACACCTTC. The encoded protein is CASSFEDNYGYTF. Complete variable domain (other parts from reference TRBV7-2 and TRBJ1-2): GAGVSQSPSNKVTEKGKDVELRCDPISGHTALYWYRQSLGQGLEFLIYFQGNSAPDKSGLPSDRFSAERTGGSVSTLTIQRTQQEDSAVYLCASSFEDNYGYTFGSGTRLTVV.

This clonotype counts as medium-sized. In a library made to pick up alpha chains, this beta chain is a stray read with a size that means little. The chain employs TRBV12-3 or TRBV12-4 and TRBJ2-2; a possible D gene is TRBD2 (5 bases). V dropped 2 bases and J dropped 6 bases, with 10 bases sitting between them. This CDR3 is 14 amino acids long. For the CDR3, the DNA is TGTGCCAGCAGTTTATCCGGGGTTGCCGGGGAGCTGTTTTTT. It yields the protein CASSLSGVAGELFF.

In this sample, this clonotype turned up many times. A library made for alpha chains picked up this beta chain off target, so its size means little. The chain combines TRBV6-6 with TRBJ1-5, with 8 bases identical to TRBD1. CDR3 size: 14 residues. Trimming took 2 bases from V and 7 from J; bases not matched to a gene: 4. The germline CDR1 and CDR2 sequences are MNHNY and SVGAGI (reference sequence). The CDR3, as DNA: TGTGCCAGCAGTTACCCAGGGGGCTTACAGCCCCAGCATTTT. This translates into CASSYPGGLQPQHF.

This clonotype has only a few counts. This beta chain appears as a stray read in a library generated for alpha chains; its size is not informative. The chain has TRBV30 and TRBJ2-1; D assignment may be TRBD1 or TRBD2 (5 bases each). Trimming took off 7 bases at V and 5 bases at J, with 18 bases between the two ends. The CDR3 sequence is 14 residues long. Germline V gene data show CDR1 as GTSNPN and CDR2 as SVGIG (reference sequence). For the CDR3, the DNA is TGTGCCTCGAGCCTGTGGGGGACGGACAATGAGCAGTTCTTC. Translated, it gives CASSLWGTDNEQFF.

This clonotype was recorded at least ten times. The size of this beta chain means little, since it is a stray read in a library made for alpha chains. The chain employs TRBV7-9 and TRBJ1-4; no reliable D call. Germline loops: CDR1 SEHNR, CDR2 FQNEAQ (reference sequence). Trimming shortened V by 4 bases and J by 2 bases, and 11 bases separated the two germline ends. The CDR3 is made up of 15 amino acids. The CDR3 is CASSSVGGTNEKLFF. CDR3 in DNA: TGTGCCAGCAGCTCGGTTGGCGGTACTAATGAAAAACTGTTTTTT.

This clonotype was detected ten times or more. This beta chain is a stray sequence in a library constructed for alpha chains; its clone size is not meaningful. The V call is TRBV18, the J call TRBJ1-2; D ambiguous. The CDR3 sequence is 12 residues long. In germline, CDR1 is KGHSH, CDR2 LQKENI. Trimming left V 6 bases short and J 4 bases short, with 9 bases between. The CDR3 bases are TGTGCCAGCTCTCTTAACCCCTATGGCTACACCTTC. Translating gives CASSLNPYGYTF.

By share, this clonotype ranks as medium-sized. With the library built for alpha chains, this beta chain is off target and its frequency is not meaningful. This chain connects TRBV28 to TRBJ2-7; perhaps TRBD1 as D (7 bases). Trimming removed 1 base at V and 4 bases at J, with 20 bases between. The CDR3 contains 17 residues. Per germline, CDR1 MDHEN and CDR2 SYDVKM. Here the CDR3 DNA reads TGTGCCAGCAGTTTATTTTTCAGGGGGTCGGGGGAGTACGAGCAGTACTTC. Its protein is CASSLFFRGSGEYEQYF.

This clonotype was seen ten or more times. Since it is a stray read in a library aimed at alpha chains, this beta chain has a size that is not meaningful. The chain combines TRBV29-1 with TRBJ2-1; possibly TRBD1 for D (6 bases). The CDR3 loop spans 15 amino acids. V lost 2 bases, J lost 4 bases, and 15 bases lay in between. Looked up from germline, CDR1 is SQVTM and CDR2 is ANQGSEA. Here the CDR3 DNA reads TGCAGCGTTGAACTACAGGGCCGAGCGTACAATGAGCAGTTCTTC. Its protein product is CSVELQGRAYNEQFF.

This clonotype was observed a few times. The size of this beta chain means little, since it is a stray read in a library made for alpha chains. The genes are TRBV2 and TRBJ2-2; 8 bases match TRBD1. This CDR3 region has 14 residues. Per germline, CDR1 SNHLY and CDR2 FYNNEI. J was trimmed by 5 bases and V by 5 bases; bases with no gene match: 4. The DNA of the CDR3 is TGTGCCAGCAGTCGGACAGGGATGACCGGGGAGCTGTTTTTT. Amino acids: CASSRTGMTGELFF.

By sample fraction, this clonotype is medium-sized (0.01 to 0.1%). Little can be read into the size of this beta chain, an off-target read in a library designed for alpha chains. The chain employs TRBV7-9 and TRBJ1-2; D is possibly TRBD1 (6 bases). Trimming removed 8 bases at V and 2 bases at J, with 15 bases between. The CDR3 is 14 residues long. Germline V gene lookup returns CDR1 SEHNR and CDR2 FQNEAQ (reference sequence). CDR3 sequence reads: CASRRPGANYGYTF. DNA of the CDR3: TGTGCCAGCCGGCGGCCAGGGGCCAACTATGGCTACACCTTC.

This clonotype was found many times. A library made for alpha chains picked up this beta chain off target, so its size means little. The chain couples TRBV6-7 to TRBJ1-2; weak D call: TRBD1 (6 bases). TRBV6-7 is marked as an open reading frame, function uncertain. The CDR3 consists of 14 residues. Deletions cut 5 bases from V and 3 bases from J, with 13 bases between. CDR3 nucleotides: TGTGCCAGCAGTGCCGGGACATTCGACTATGGCTACACCTTC. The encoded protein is CASSAGTFDYGYTF.

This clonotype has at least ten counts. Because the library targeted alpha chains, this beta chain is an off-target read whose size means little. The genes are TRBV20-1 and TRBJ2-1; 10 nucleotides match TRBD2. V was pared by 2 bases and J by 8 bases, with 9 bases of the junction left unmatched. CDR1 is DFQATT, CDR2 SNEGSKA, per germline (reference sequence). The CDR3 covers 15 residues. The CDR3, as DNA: TGCAGTGCTAGATCTGCGGCTAGCGGGAGTTATGAGCAGTTCTTC. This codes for CSARSAASGSYEQFF.

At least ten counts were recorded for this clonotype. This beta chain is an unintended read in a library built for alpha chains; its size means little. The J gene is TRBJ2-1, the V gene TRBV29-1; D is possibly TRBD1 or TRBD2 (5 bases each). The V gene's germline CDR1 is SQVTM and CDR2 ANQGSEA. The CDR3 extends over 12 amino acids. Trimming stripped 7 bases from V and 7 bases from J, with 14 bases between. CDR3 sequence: CSGAGTLNEQFF. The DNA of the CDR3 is TGCAGCGGCGCCGGGACCTTAAATGAGCAGTTCTTC.

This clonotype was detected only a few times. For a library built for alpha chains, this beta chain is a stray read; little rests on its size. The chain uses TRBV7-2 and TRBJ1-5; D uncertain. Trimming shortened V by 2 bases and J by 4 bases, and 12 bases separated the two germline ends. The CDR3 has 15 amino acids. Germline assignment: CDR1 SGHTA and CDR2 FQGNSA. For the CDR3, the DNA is TGTGCCAGCAGCTTATGGCTCACCGGAAATCAGCCCCAGCATTTT. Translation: CASSLWLTGNQPQHF.

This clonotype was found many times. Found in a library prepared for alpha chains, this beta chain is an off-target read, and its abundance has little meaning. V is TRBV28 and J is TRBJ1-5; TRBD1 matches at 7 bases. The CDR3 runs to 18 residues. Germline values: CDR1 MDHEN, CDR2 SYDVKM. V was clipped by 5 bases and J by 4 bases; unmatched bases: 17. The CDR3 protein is CASSTRGQPGRPNQPQHF. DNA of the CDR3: TGTGCCAGCAGTACCAGGGGACAGCCAGGCCGGCCTAATCAGCCCCAGCATTTT.

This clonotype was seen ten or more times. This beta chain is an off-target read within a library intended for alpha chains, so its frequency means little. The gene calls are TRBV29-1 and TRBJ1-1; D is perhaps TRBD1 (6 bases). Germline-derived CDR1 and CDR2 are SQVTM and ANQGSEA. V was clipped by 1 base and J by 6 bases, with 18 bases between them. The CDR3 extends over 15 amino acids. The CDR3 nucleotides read TGCAGCGTTGAAGCTTTCCTAACAGGGACCTCTGAAGCTTTCTTT. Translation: CSVEAFLTGTSEAFF.

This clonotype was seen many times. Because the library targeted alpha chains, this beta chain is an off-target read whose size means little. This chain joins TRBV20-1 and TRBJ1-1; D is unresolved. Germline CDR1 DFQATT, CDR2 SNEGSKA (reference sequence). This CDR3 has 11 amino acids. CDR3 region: CSTRSNTEAFF. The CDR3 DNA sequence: TGCTCAACCAGGAGTAACACTGAAGCTTTCTTT.